One sample yielded the 7 T cell receptor beta chains listed below, sequenced in a study of blood T cell repertoires in COVID-19. Sequencing was performed with immunoSEQ multiplex PCR; in TCRdb, only in-frame clones are kept and a portion is missing. The repertoire holds some 170,000 clones, with roughly 87% as singletons. The sequenced material came from peripheral blood. These receptors were taken from a woman between 45 and 65 years old with acute or convalescent COVID-19.

V usage is TRBV7-2 and J usage is TRBJ2-7; 7 positions agree with TRBD1. J was trimmed by 4 bases and V by 1 base; bases with no gene match: 10. The germline V gene encodes CDR1 SGHTA and CDR2 FQGNSA. There are 16 residues in the CDR3. As DNA, the CDR3 is TGTGCCAGCAGCTTAGACCAACAGGGGTTATGGTACGAGCAGTACTTC. It is translated as CASSLDQQGLWYEQYF.

The CDR3 loop is CASSGTGSNQPQHF. The CDR3 coding sequence is TGTGCCAGCAGCGGGACAGGGAGCAATCAGCCCCAGCATTTT. This chain links TRBV6-5 with TRBJ1-5, with TRBD1 matching over 9 bases. J lost 1 base, V lost 6 bases, and 1 base had no gene match. The CDR3 totals 14 residues. Germline CDR1 reads MNHEY; CDR2 reads SVGAGI.

V and J are TRBV27 and TRBJ1-2, with a weak D call TRBD1 (5 bases). The CDR3 extends over 14 amino acids. Trimming took off 8 bases at V and 1 base at J, with 14 bases between the two ends. Germline values: CDR1 MNHEY, CDR2 SMNVEV (reference sequence). The CDR3: CASCPQGVNYGYTF. DNA of the CDR3: TGTGCCAGCTGCCCTCAGGGCGTTAACTATGGCTACACCTTC.

The chain couples TRBV5-6 to TRBJ2-1, with D perhaps TRBD2 (5 bases). Between the trimmed V and J ends, which lost 4 bases and 10 bases, there was a span of 12 bases. This CDR3 has 12 amino acids. Looked up from germline, CDR1 is SGHDT and CDR2 is YYEEEE. The CDR3 DNA reads as TGTGCCAGCAGCCCGGCGGGTAGGGAGCAGTTCTTC. Protein sequence: CASSPAGREQFF.

V usage is TRBV20-1 and J usage is TRBJ2-5, with TRBD1 matching over 8 bases. This CDR3 has 14 residues. Germline V gene sequence: CDR1 DFQATT, CDR2 SNEGSKA (reference sequence). V gave up 3 bases and J gave up 5 bases; unmatched junction bases: 8. The CDR3 loop is CSASRDRRVETQYF. The CDR3 DNA sequence: TGCAGTGCTAGTCGGGACAGGAGGGTGGAGACCCAGTACTTC.

The CDR3 loop reads CASRPRQGEYGYTF. The CDR3 nucleotides read TGTGCCAGTAGACCCCGGCAGGGTGAATATGGCTACACCTTC. The V gene is TRBV19, the J gene TRBJ1-2, with D possibly matching TRBD1 (5 bases). The V gene's germline CDR1 is LNHDA and CDR2 SQIVND (reference sequence). V was clipped by 6 bases and J by 5 bases, with 16 bases between them. CDR3 size: 14 residues.

The chain combines TRBV7-9 with TRBJ1-5; 8 bases are a match to TRBD1. The CDR3 is 13 residues long. Germline CDR1 is SEHNR and CDR2 is FQNEAQ (reference sequence). The J segment lost 7 bases and the V segment lost 5 bases, leaving 4 bases of the junction unmatched. The CDR3 loop is CASSGQGSQPQHF. CDR3 in DNA: TGTGCCAGCAGCGGACAGGGATCCCAGCCCCAGCATTTT.